These T cell receptor beta chains were read from a single sample in a study of blood T cells in healthy people across ages. Via MiXCR, TCRdb re-called the 5' RACE reads, giving one row per CDR3 protein. The table lists roughly 500,000 distinct CDR3 sequences, roughly 28% of them singletons, with about 18% in the top ten. What was sequenced was blood. The source is a woman between 65 and 79 years old in good health. Each CDR3 is given with its conserved first and last residue. A D gene is named only where the DNA matches it firmly. Clone size is given for some rows only: seen once, a few or many times, or a class if the clone is expanded.

D gene,J gene,V gene,CDR3 length,clone size,CDR3 protein,CDR3 DNA
-,TRBJ2-1,TRBV24-1,16,-,CATSDSVAKTHNEQFF,TGTGCCACCAGTGATTCCGTCGCTAAGACCCACAATGAGCAGTTCTTC
TRBD2,TRBJ2-5,TRBV4-1,17,-,CASSHLASGGAQETQYF,TGCGCCAGCAGCCATTTAGCGAGCGGGGGGGCTCAGGAGACCCAGTACTTC
TRBD2,TRBJ2-3,TRBV20-1,14,-,CSAGLAGATDTQYF,TGCAGTGCTGGGCTAGCGGGGGCCACAGATACGCAGTATTTT
-,TRBJ2-5,TRBV19,15,-,CASSISRLDQETQYF,TGTGCCAGTAGTATTAGCCGGTTGGACCAAGAGACCCAGTACTTC
-,TRBJ2-5,TRBV20-1,11,few,CSGTRGETQYF,TGCAGTGGGACTAGGGGGGAGACCCAGTACTTC
TRBD2,TRBJ2-2,TRBV7-2,13,-,CASRSGGDRELFF,TGTGCCAGCAGGAGCGGGGGGGACCGGGAGCTGTTTTTT
-,TRBJ2-5,TRBV7-2,16,few,CASSHSFSGSQETQYF,TGTGCCAGCAGCCATTCGTTTAGCGGCTCCCAAGAGACCCAGTACTTC
TRBD1,TRBJ2-5,TRBV6-2/TRBV6-3,16,-,CASSYGLGQGAREQYF,TGTGCCAGCAGTTACGGTTTAGGACAGGGGGCGCGAGAGCAGTACTTC
-,TRBJ2-5,TRBV5-1,15,-,CASSLGWGAQETQYF,TGCGCCAGCAGCTTGGGGTGGGGAGCACAAGAGACCCAGTACTTC
-,TRBJ1-1,TRBV18,14,-,CASSPLRGDTEAFF,TGTGCCAGCTCACCACTAAGGGGAGACACTGAAGCTTTCTTT
-,TRBJ2-1,TRBV12-3/TRBV12-4,14,-,CASSRDKQGREQFF,TGTGCCAGCAGTCGAGACAAACAGGGTCGTGAGCAGTTCTTC
-,TRBJ1-1,TRBV12-3/TRBV12-4,14,-,CASSTDRLNTEAFF,TGTGCCAGCAGTACTGATCGGCTGAACACTGAAGCTTTCTTT
-,TRBJ1-1,TRBV20-1,11,-,CSARVGSEAFF,TGCAGTGCTAGAGTGGGGTCTGAAGCTTTCTTT
-,TRBJ2-5,TRBV6-1,14,-,CATKEIGVQETQYF,TGTGCCACCAAAGAGATCGGGGTCCAAGAGACCCAGTACTTC
TRBD1,TRBJ1-3,TRBV18,16,many,CASSPLTGSSGNTIYF,TGTGCCAGCTCACCGTTGACAGGGAGCTCTGGAAACACCATATATTTT
-,TRBJ1-1,TRBV9,15,-,CASSVPRGGPNLAFF,TGTGCCAGCAGCGTACCACGGGGGGGGCCGAATCTGGCTTTCTTT
-,TRBJ2-7,TRBV7-9,15,-,CASSLGYAGRDEQYF,TGTGCCAGCAGCTTAGGGTATGCAGGCCGAGACGAGCAGTACTTC
-,TRBJ2-5,TRBV27,14,-,CASSFLDSYETQYF,TGTGCCAGCAGTTTCCTTGACAGCTACGAGACCCAGTACTTC
-,TRBJ1-1,TRBV7-2,12,many,CASSLGPTEAFF,TGTGCCAGCAGCTTAGGGCCCACTGAAGCTTTCTTT
TRBD2,TRBJ2-7,TRBV13,15,-,CASRYSGTSNREQYF,TGTGCCAGCAGATACTCCGGGACTAGCAACCGAGAGCAGTACTTC
-,TRBJ1-2,TRBV12-3/TRBV12-4,14,-,CASRRATGAYGYTF,TGTGCCAGCAGGAGGGCCACTGGGGCCTATGGCTACACCTTC
TRBD1,TRBJ1-5,TRBV3-1,14,few,CASSHGQGDQPQHF,TGTGCCAGCAGCCACGGACAGGGAGATCAGCCCCAGCATTTT
-,TRBJ2-3,TRBV20-1,13,-,CSARDCPQDTQYF,TGCAGTGCTAGAGATTGTCCCCAAGATACGCAGTATTTT
TRBD1,TRBJ1-2,TRBV5-1,14,few,CASSSYRGNYGYTF,TGCGCCAGCAGCTCATACAGGGGGAACTATGGCTACACCTTC
TRBD2,TRBJ2-1,TRBV27,15,-,CASSLSVGGVDEQFF,TGTGCCAGCAGTTTATCGGTGGGGGGGGTGGATGAGCAGTTCTTC
-,TRBJ1-6,TRBV6-6,14,-,CASSYEGGRSPLHF,TGTGCCAGCAGTTACGAGGGGGGCCGGTCACCCCTCCACTTT
TRBD2,TRBJ2-5,TRBV5-1,17,few,CASSLETIAGGKETQYF,TGCGCCAGCAGCTTGGAGACGATAGCGGGGGGGAAAGAGACCCAGTACTTC
-,TRBJ2-1,TRBV2,14,few,CASSELSTSGEQFF,TGTGCCAGCAGTGAATTGTCTACCTCGGGTGAGCAGTTCTTC
-,TRBJ1-2,TRBV7-2,14,-,CASSLKGSFYGYTF,TGTGCCAGCAGCTTAAAAGGGAGCTTCTATGGCTACACCTTC
-,TRBJ2-1,TRBV18,17,-,CASSPQQRLGSINEQFF,TGTGCCAGCTCACCACAACAAAGACTAGGGTCAATCAATGAGCAGTTCTTC
-,TRBJ2-5,TRBV20-1,11,-,CSEGRGETQYF,TGCAGTGAGGGGAGGGGGGAGACCCAGTACTTC
-,TRBJ1-4,TRBV7-6,13,few,CASSLGETGKVFF,TGTGCCAGCAGCTTAGGAGAGACGGGGAAGGTGTTTTTT
TRBD1,TRBJ1-4,TRBV7-2,13,many,CASSLVGGEKLFF,TGTGCCAGCAGCTTAGTAGGGGGCGAAAAACTGTTTTTT
-,TRBJ1-1,TRBV11-2,14,-,CASSLYLTNTEAFF,TGTGCCAGCAGCTTATATTTGACTAACACTGAAGCTTTCTTT
-,TRBJ1-5,TRBV2,13,few,CASSGAVNQPQHF,TGTGCCAGCAGTGGAGCGGTCAATCAGCCCCAGCATTTT
-,TRBJ1-1,TRBV6-5,15,many,CASSQGGSGNTEAFF,TGTGCCAGCAGCCAAGGGGGGTCCGGGAACACTGAAGCTTTCTTT
-,TRBJ2-1,TRBV4-2,16,-,CASSPQWGLASNEQFF,TGTGCCAGCAGCCCTCAGTGGGGGCTAGCGAGCAATGAGCAGTTCTTC
TRBD2,TRBJ2-1,TRBV3-1,15,-,CASSQGTSGDEEQFF,TGTGCCAGCAGCCAAGGGACTAGCGGGGACGAGGAGCAGTTCTTC
TRBD2,TRBJ2-5,TRBV7-9,16,-,CASSQGVASGGETQYF,TGTGCCAGCAGCCAAGGGGTGGCTAGCGGGGGAGAGACCCAGTACTTC
-,TRBJ2-5,TRBV11-3,16,-,CASSFRKASGRETQYF,TGTGCCAGCAGCTTCAGAAAGGCGAGTGGTAGGGAGACCCAGTACTTC